The next 13 T cell receptor beta chains were all read from a single sample in a study of T cells expressing NK-cell markers. TCRdb re-analyzed the 5' RACE reads; it lists each CDR3 protein once, without DNA. Recorded for this sample: about 370,000 distinct CDR3 sequences. Sequenced material: blood T cells: a sorted CD56 or NKG2C T cell subset, CD4+ or CD8+ T cells, or bulk PBMC T cells (not recorded which). These TCRs come from a woman between 50 and 59 years old in good health.

This chain's CDR3 is CASSLAGPSSGNTIYF. J is TRBJ1-3 and V is TRBV5-1. There are 16 residues in the CDR3. Germline V gives CDR1 SGHRS, CDR2 YFSETQ.

V is TRBV10-3 and J is TRBJ2-2. The CDR3 loop spans 12 amino acids. Germline CDR1 ENHRY, CDR2 SYGVKD. CDR3 protein: CAIWANTGELFF.

The V and J genes are TRBV5-5 and TRBJ2-2; TCRdb's assignment of TRBD2 cannot be checked, as there is no DNA. In germline, CDR1 is SGHKS, CDR2 YYEKEE (reference sequence). This CDR3 comprises 14 residues. Here the CDR3 reads CASSLGGSSGELFF.

The chain couples TRBV29-1 to TRBJ2-7; TCRdb picks TRBD1, but there is no DNA to check that call. Germline loops: CDR1 SQVTM, CDR2 ANQGSEA. The CDR3 runs to 11 residues. CDR3 loop: CSGSHRNEQYF.

V is TRBV5-1 and J is TRBJ1-6; with no DNA, the TCRdb D assignment of TRBD1 cannot be verified. CDR1 is SGHRS and CDR2 is YFSETQ in the germline V gene. The CDR3 loop spans 18 amino acids. The CDR3 loop reads CASSLVGQTGSYNSPLHF.

The gene calls are TRBV7-9 and TRBJ2-4; TCRdb reports TRBD1, a call that lacks DNA to check it against. The length of the CDR3 is 15 residues. Looked up from germline, CDR1 is SEHNR and CDR2 is FQNEAQ (reference sequence). This chain's CDR3 is CASSGQGGTKNIQYF.

The chain combines TRBV29-1 with TRBJ2-5; lacking DNA, the TRBD1 call made by TCRdb goes unchecked. Germline values: CDR1 SQVTM, CDR2 ANQGSEA. The CDR3 sequence is 14 residues long. The CDR3 loop reads CSALSGQTQETQYF.

The J gene is TRBJ2-3, the V gene TRBV21-1; TCRdb gives TRBD2 as the D gene, but with no DNA this cannot be confirmed. TRBV21-1 is annotated as a pseudogene. This CDR3 comprises 21 residues. CDR3: CASSKGPKMGRLAGAIDTQYF.

The gene calls are TRBV29-1 and TRBJ1-4; TCRdb designates TRBD1, a call that cannot be tested without DNA. CDR1 and CDR2 (germline): SQVTM, ANQGSEA. This CDR3 spans 13 amino acids. This CDR3 reads CSAGMGVNEKLFF.

V and J are TRBV24-1 and TRBJ2-3; there is no DNA to check the TCRdb D call of TRBD1. CDR1 is KGHDR and CDR2 is SFDVKD in the germline V gene. CDR3 size: 14 residues. CDR3 residues: CATSGTPGADTQYF.

The chain links TRBV12-3 or TRBV12-4 to TRBJ1-4; absent DNA, TCRdb's TRBD1 call cannot be checked. The CDR3 length is 15 residues. The CDR3 protein is CASRGRQRINEKLFF.

The chain uses TRBV5-1 and TRBJ1-3. Germline V lookup: CDR1 SGHRS, CDR2 YFSETQ. The CDR3 runs 13 residues. The CDR3: CASSEDEGNTIYF.

The rearrangement uses TRBV2 and TRBJ2-7; the D call of TRBD1 rests on TCRdb alone, since no DNA is present to check it. The length of the CDR3 is 16 residues. Germline lookup yields CDR1 SNHLY and CDR2 FYNNEI. CDR3 protein: CACSPPGTPSSYEQYF.